The following is a T cell receptor (beta chain) sequence with its context. Its antigen is unknown. These data originate in a study of OX40 agonist ivuxolimab in advanced cancers. Study as a whole: Participants averaged roughly 57 years of age (range roughly 23 to 90) and were 82.7% male. Two patients with cutaneous melanoma and one with hepatocellular carcinoma, three in total, showed partial responses. Study-level findings and limits: CD4+ and CD8+ T cells in blood underwent clonal expansion by week 6 at 0.1 to 3.0 mg/kg. The authors did not determine the antigen specificity of the expanded peripheral T cells.

Generated by immunoSEQ multiplex PCR, the TCRdb table keeps only in-frame clones and is missing some. The sample shows tens of thousands of clones, about 85% of them seen only once. This CDR3 region has 14 residues. V gave up 0 bases and J gave up 4 bases, with 9 bases separating them. Looked up from germline, CDR1 is SGHAT and CDR2 is FQNNGV. This chain connects TRBV11-2 to TRBJ1-2; no clear D gene. Sequencing used CD4+ or CD8+ T cells sorted from blood, obtained in a trial of the OX40 agonist ivuxolimab. The source of this sequence is an adult with an advanced solid tumor such as melanoma, head and neck, liver or kidney cancer. As DNA, the CDR3 is TGTGCCAGCAGCTTAGAGCCCCGTGGCTATGGCTACACCTTC. Protein product: CASSLEPRGYGYTF. Together with reference TRBV11-2 and TRBJ1-2, the CDR3 gives the full variable domain: EAGVAQSPRYKIIEKRQSVAFWCNPISGHATLYWYQQILGQGPKLLIQFQNNGVVDDSQLPKDRFSAERLKGVDSTLKIQPAKLEDSAVYLCASSLEPRGYGYTFGSGTRLTVV.